These 9 T cell receptor beta chains came from one sample sequenced in a study of HIV-infected patients and healthy controls. cDNA was made from about 500 ng RNA using alpha and beta constant primers. Using multiplexing indices, alpha and beta chain libraries were generated apart by chain-specific third strand synthesis. MiXCR, applied by TCRdb to the 5' RACE reads, yields one record per CDR3 protein. Here the sample spans 15,000 to 20,000 distinct CDR3 sequences, roughly an eighth being singletons. The repertoire came from unfractionated whole blood and reflected all unsorted peripheral T cells. Sample: blood. These receptors were collected from an adult in good health.

This clonotype has ten or more counts. This chain links TRBV5-6 with TRBJ2-1; a weak D match, TRBD1 (5 bases). The CDR3 consists of 17 residues. The V gene lost 0 bases and the J gene lost 3 bases, with 16 bases spanning the gap. The germline V gene has CDR1 SGHDT and CDR2 YYEEEE. The CDR3 DNA reads as TGTGCCAGCAGCTTGGCGTCGTTTCAGGGTTTCTACAATGAGCAGTTCTTC. Its protein product is CASSLASFQGFYNEQFF.

The J gene is TRBJ1-3, the V gene TRBV5-6; D not resolved. V was shortened by 0 bases and J by 0 bases, with 7 bases between the two germline ends. The CDR3 totals 15 residues. In germline, CDR1 is SGHDT, CDR2 YYEEEE. The chain's CDR3 is CASSLGPVSGNTIYF. DNA of the CDR3: TGTGCCAGCAGCTTGGGACCGGTCTCTGGAAACACCATATATTTT. The whole variable domain, remainder taken from reference TRBV5-6 and TRBJ1-3, is DAGVTQSPTHLIKTRGQQVTLRCSPKSGHDTVSWYQQALGQGPQFIFQYYEEEERQRGNFPDRFSGHQFPNYSSELNVNALLLGDSALYLCASSLGPVSGNTIYFGEGSWLTVV.

This clonotype was detected ten times or more. The chain combines TRBV3-1 with TRBJ2-3; D perhaps matches TRBD2 (6 bases). The CDR3 has 17 amino acids. V gave up 0 bases and J gave up 2 bases, with 15 bases separating them. Germline CDR1 and CDR2: LGHDT and YNNKEL (reference sequence). Here the CDR3 reads CASSQDRGTLSTDTQYF. The CDR3 DNA follows: TGTGCCAGCAGCCAAGATCGGGGGACTCTCTCCACAGATACGCAGTATTTT.

At least ten counts were recorded for this clonotype. V gene TRBV7-9 combines with J gene TRBJ1-5; 7 positions agree with TRBD1. The trim removed 6 bases at V and 2 bases at J, leaving 7 bases unmatched. The CDR3 sequence is 15 residues long. Germline V gene sequence: CDR1 SEHNR, CDR2 FQNEAQ (reference sequence). CDR3 residues: CASSLTGDRNQPQHF. The CDR3 DNA reads as TGTGCCAGCAGTCTCACAGGGGATCGCAATCAGCCCCAGCATTTT.

The chain recombines TRBV20-1 with TRBJ2-1; TRBD2 might be the D (5 bases). Germline V gene sequence: CDR1 DFQATT, CDR2 SNEGSKA (reference sequence). The V end was cut by 6 bases, the J end by 0 bases, with 15 bases between. This CDR3 spans 15 amino acids. For the CDR3, the DNA is TGCAGTGCCACATCCCACGGGGTCTCCTACAATGAGCAGTTCTTC. Its translation: CSATSHGVSYNEQFF.

The rearrangement uses TRBV7-6 and TRBJ1-2, with D uncertain. Germline CDR1 is SGHVS and CDR2 is FNYEAQ. With 4 bases removed from V and 4 bases from J, the gap between germline ends came to 16 bases. The CDR3 runs to 15 residues. The CDR3 spells CASSSQDGSSYGYTF. The CDR3 DNA is TGTGCCAGCAGCTCGCAGGACGGGAGCAGCTATGGCTACACCTTC.

By share, this clonotype counts as medium-sized. The chain uses TRBV6-2 or TRBV6-3 and TRBJ2-7, with D hard to call. Germline V gene data show CDR1 as MNHEY and CDR2 as SVGEGT. The V and J ends lost 3 bases and 3 bases respectively, with 15 bases between them. The CDR3 has 15 residues. CDR3 amino acids: CASSYSMVLVYEQYF. DNA of the CDR3: TGTGCCAGCAGTTATTCGATGGTCCTGGTCTACGAGCAGTACTTC.

This clonotype was found many times. The chain links TRBV19 to TRBJ2-3; tentative D call: TRBD1 (5 bases). V gave up 3 bases and J gave up 5 bases, with 6 bases separating them. CDR1 LNHDA and CDR2 SQIVND come from the germline V gene (reference sequence). CDR3 length: 12 amino acids. The CDR3 reads CASSIRVDTQYF. In DNA form, the CDR3 reads TGTGCCAGTAGTATCAGGGTAGATACGCAGTATTTT. The entire variable domain, with the rest obtained from reference TRBV19 and TRBJ2-3, is as follows: DGGITQSPKYLFRKEGQNVTLSCEQNLNHDAMYWYRQDPGQGLRLIYYSQIVNDFQKGDIAEGYSVSREKKESFPLTVTSAQKNPTAFYLCASSIRVDTQYFGPGTRLTVL.

The V gene is TRBV7-9, the J gene TRBJ2-5; 10 nucleotides agree with TRBD2. V lost 9 bases and J lost 5; bases outside the gene matches: 9. The V gene's germline CDR1 is SEHNR and CDR2 FQNEAQ (reference sequence). The CDR3 runs 14 residues. CDR3 nucleotide sequence: TGTGCCAGTAGAAGAGCGGGGGGGCGCGAGACCCAGTACTTC. Translating gives CASRRAGGRETQYF.